The clone carrying this T cell receptor beta chain occurred once. This sample was included in a study of blood T cell repertoires in COVID-19. Study in general: Both acute and convalescent COVID-19 samples were obtained from the United States, Italy and Spain. PBMCs, B-cell-depleted T cells, or T cells were the source of the cDNA or gDNA that made up the material.

Participant age was roughly 18 to 90 years, and participants resided in roughly 25 US areas. Recovered participants had two consecutive negative NP/OP PCR tests, healthcare professional clearance, or symptom resolution. TCRdb keeps only in-frame clones here, not all; method: immunoSEQ multiplex PCR. The table records fewer than 400,000 clones, 80% to 90% of them present only once. This CDR3 comprises 14 residues. Looked up from germline, CDR1 is MNHEY and CDR2 is SVGEGT. V was cut by 6 bases and J by 2 bases, with 13 bases left in between. Sequencing was carried out using PBMCs or T cells enriched from blood (not recorded which). This sequence was found in a man aged 25 to 40 who had recovered from COVID-19. V and J are TRBV6-2 or TRBV6-3 and TRBJ1-2; D not resolved. CDR3 region: CASSPEKENYGYTF. The DNA of the CDR3 is TGTGCCAGCAGCCCCGAGAAGGAGAACTATGGCTACACCTTC.